The rows below give T cell receptor beta chains drawn from one sample of a study of cytomegalovirus exposure and HLA in healthy donors. Sequenced by immunoSEQ multiplex PCR; TCRdb stores in-frame clones only, minus some. The sample lists 71,000 or so clones, approximately 95% occurring once. Sequenced input: PBMCs. Source of these receptors: a woman in her late teens or twenties in good health and CMV-seronegative. The CDR3 runs from the conserved cysteine through the conserved F or W. The D gene is left open where the match is weak. Clone size appears in some rows only: once, few, many, or a class for an expanded clone.

v_call	j_call	d_call	clone_size	cdr3_nt	cdr3_aa
TRBV9	TRBJ2-7	-	-	TGTGCCAGCAGCGTAGATTCATCCTACGAGCAGTACTTC	CASSVDSSYEQYF
TRBV4-3	TRBJ2-1	-	-	TGCGCCAGCAGCCAAGGGTACGCGAGCTCCTACAATGAGCAGTTCTTC	CASSQGYASSYNEQFF
TRBV30	TRBJ2-1	-	-	TGTGCCTGGAGCGAGTACTACAATGAGCAGTTCTTC	CAWSEYYNEQFF
TRBV7-9	TRBJ2-7	TRBD1	-	TGTGCCAGCAGCTCGGACGGGACAGGGGTACGGGAGCAGTACTTC	CASSSDGTGVREQYF
TRBV27	TRBJ1-4	TRBD1	-	TGTGCCAGCAGTATACAGGGGGCACCTAATGAAAAACTGTTTTTT	CASSIQGAPNEKLFF
TRBV2	TRBJ2-7	-	-	TGTGCCAGCCATTTAATTCGGGAAACCTACGAGCAGTACTTC	CASHLIRETYEQYF
TRBV4-1	TRBJ2-1	-	-	TGCGCCAGCAGCCAAGATCGATGGACTAACAATGAGCAGTTCTTC	CASSQDRWTNNEQFF
TRBV4-1	TRBJ1-5	-	-	TGCGCCAGCAGCCAAGTTACGGGTACTAATCAGCCCCAGCATTTT	CASSQVTGTNQPQHF
TRBV18	TRBJ2-1	-	-	TGTGCCAGCTCACCAAGGAGAGCCAATGAGCAGTTCTTC	CASSPRRANEQFF
TRBV5-1	TRBJ2-1	TRBD2	-	TGCGCCAGCAGCTTGATGGGGCTAGCGGGTATAAGCTCCTACAATGAGCAGTTCTTC	CASSLMGLAGISSYNEQFF
TRBV10-2	TRBJ2-7	TRBD2	-	TGCGCCAGCACAAAAGGGACTAGCGGGGATAACGAGCAGTACTTC	CASTKGTSGDNEQYF
TRBV7-9	TRBJ2-1	TRBD2	-	TGTGCCAGCAGCTCCGTAGCGGGAGTATTGGATGAGCAGTTCTTC	CASSSVAGVLDEQFF
TRBV19	TRBJ2-2	-	-	TGTGCCAGTAGTATCCAAACCGGGACTCTGAACACCGGGGAGCTGTTTTTT	CASSIQTGTLNTGELFF
TRBV30	TRBJ2-5	-	-	TGTGCCTGGAGTGTACTGGCGGGGGCCCGTCAAGAGACCCAGTACTTC	CAWSVLAGARQETQYF
TRBV29-1	TRBJ1-2	-	-	TGCAGCGTGGACGGGACCGCGGGGACCTATGGCTACACCTTC	CSVDGTAGTYGYTF
TRBV18	TRBJ1-5	TRBD1	-	TGTGCCAGCTCAGTAAACCAGGGGGCCAATCAGCCCCAGCATTTT	CASSVNQGANQPQHF
TRBV2	TRBJ1-1	-	-	TGTGCCAGCGTACTTGTGGGGCTTACTGAAGCTTTCTTT	CASVLVGLTEAFF
TRBV5-6	TRBJ2-7	TRBD1	-	TGTGCCAGCAGCAAGGGACAGGGCCTCGTAGCCTACGAGCAGTACTTC	CASSKGQGLVAYEQYF
TRBV19	TRBJ1-1	TRBD1	-	TGTGCCAGTAAGGTGACAGGGGTGAACACTGAAGCTTTCTTT	CASKVTGVNTEAFF
TRBV19	TRBJ2-2	-	-	TGTGCCAGTAGATCAGGGCGAACCGGGGAGCTGTTTTTT	CASRSGRTGELFF
TRBV14	TRBJ2-1	TRBD2	-	TGTGCCAGCAGCCAAGAGGTAGGACTAGGGATCAATGAGCAGTTCTTC	CASSQEVGLGINEQFF
TRBV11-2	TRBJ1-1	-	once	TGTGCCAGCACCCGGGGGGGCACTGAAGCTTTCTTT	CASTRGGTEAFF
TRBV2	TRBJ1-1	-	once	TGTGCCAGCAGTCGGGACACCATCATGAACACTGAAGCTTTCTTT	CASSRDTIMNTEAFF
TRBV6-1	TRBJ2-5	TRBD1	-	TGTGCCAGCAAATCCCTGGACAGGGGGGGGGAGACCCAGTACTTC	CASKSLDRGGETQYF
TRBV6-6	TRBJ1-2	TRBD1	-	TGTGCCAGCAGCCCACAGGGGTCCCTCCGGGTCTATGGCTACACCTTC	CASSPQGSLRVYGYTF
TRBV7-8	TRBJ2-1	-	-	TGTGCCAGCAGCCCGTCGACAGTCGTCATCTACAATGAGCAGTTCTTC	CASSPSTVVIYNEQFF
TRBV28	TRBJ1-4	-	-	TGTGCCAGCAGGGTGAGGGTAGGGCTAGGAGGTGAAAAACTGTTTTTT	CASRVRVGLGGEKLFF
TRBV5-1	TRBJ1-2	TRBD1	few	TGCGCCAGCAGCTTTACGACAGGGTTGGGCTATGGCTACACCTTC	CASSFTTGLGYGYTF
TRBV30	TRBJ2-5	TRBD2	-	TGTGCCTGGCGGGGGGGCGGGAGACAGACCCAGTACTTC	CAWRGGGRQTQYF
TRBV5-1	TRBJ2-1	TRBD1	-	TGCGCCAGCAGCTTCGCCGGGGACAGGGTCTTGGTGTACAATGAGCAGTTCTTC	CASSFAGDRVLVYNEQFF
TRBV6-5	TRBJ2-2	-	once	TGTGCCAGCAGTTACGGAGGGGCCGGGGAGCTGTTTTTT	CASSYGGAGELFF
TRBV11-2	TRBJ2-2	-	-	TGTGCCAGCAGCTTATTTATGGAGCCCGGGGAGCTGTTTTTT	CASSLFMEPGELFF
TRBV11-2	TRBJ2-6	-	-	TGTGCCAGCAGCTTCGGGTGGGGCGCTGGGGCCAACGTCCTGACTTTC	CASSFGWGAGANVLTF
TRBV4-1	TRBJ2-7	TRBD1	-	TGCGCCAGCAGCCAAGAGGACAGGAGCTCCTACGAGCAGTACTTC	CASSQEDRSSYEQYF
TRBV19	TRBJ2-1	TRBD1	-	TGTGCCAGCGCCGGGACAGGGGGCAATGAGCAGTTCTTC	CASAGTGGNEQFF
TRBV6-1	TRBJ2-7	-	-	TGTGCCAGCAGCCGGGACATGAAATACGAGCAGTACTTC	CASSRDMKYEQYF
TRBV10-3	TRBJ2-1	TRBD2	-	TGTGCCATCAGTAGGACTAGCGGAAGTAAATACAATGAGCAGTTCTTC	CAISRTSGSKYNEQFF
TRBV13	TRBJ2-1	-	-	TGTGCCAGCACCTTAGGAGTTATGGGCTTGCAGGGGGGCTATGAGCAGTTCTTC	CASTLGVMGLQGGYEQFF
TRBV4-1	TRBJ1-3	-	-	TGCGCCAGCAGCCCTATCACTAGAGGAAACACCATATATTTT	CASSPITRGNTIYF
TRBV28	TRBJ2-7	-	-	TGTGCCAGCAGTTCCCTCCCGAGGTACTACGAGCAGTACTTC	CASSSLPRYYEQYF
TRBV28	TRBJ2-1	TRBD2	-	TGTGCCAGCAGTTTTGTCGGGAGGCGAGTTGGCCGCTCCTACAATGAGCAGTTCTTC	CASSFVGRRVGRSYNEQFF
TRBV5-6	TRBJ1-5	-	once	TGTGCCAGCAGCTCCGGGAGTATAAACAATCAGCCCCAGCATTTT	CASSSGSINNQPQHF
TRBV18	TRBJ1-2	-	-	TGTGCCAGCTCACCTTCCTTACCGTTGGAGGGCTACACCTTC	CASSPSLPLEGYTF
TRBV10-1	TRBJ1-1	-	-	TGCGCCAGCAGTGAACAGATAAGTGCAAAAGCTTTCTTT	CASSEQISAKAFF
TRBV4-2	TRBJ1-1	-	-	TGTGCCAGCAGCCAAGGGGGGGGTAACATGAACACTGAAGCTTTCTTT	CASSQGGGNMNTEAFF
TRBV7-2	TRBJ2-5	TRBD1	-	TGTGCCAGCAGCTTAGATGGCAGGGGGTTTCAAGAGACCCAGTACTTC	CASSLDGRGFQETQYF
TRBV5-1	TRBJ2-1	TRBD2	-	TGCGCCAGCAGCTTGGGACTAGCGGGAGGGCCTGGCGGGGAGCAGTTCTTC	CASSLGLAGGPGGEQFF